This is a list of T cell receptor beta chains from one sample in a study of T-cell memory formation after mild COVID-19. TCRdb called the 5' RACE reads again in MiXCR, with one record for every CDR3 protein. The sample comprises a few hundred thousand distinct CDR3 sequences, around 30% of which are singletons, and 13% rests with the top ten. Input material: PBMCs or a T cell subset sorted from them (not recorded which). The receptors originated from an adult woman who had mild COVID-19 (a few samples of this study predate the infection). Cell type and time point are not known. CDR3s include the opening cysteine and the closing phenylalanine or tryptophan. Fields, in order: clone size, J gene, CDR3 length, V gene, D gene, CDR3 DNA, CDR3 protein. D genes are given only for firm matches. Expanded clones are given a class, and other clones once, few, many or no size at all.

clone size: NA; J gene: TRBJ2-5; CDR3 length: 14; V gene: TRBV7-9; D gene: TRBD2; CDR3 DNA: TGTGCCAGCAGCCCGGGGGGGGCTTCGGAGACCCAGTACTTC; CDR3 protein: CASSPGGASETQYF
clone size: few; J gene: TRBJ2-7; CDR3 length: 15; V gene: TRBV7-2; D gene: NA; CDR3 DNA: TGTGCCAGCAGTGGGGCCGGGGAGGACTCCTACGAGCAGTACTTC; CDR3 protein: CASSGAGEDSYEQYF
clone size: NA; J gene: TRBJ2-2; CDR3 length: 15; V gene: TRBV29-1; D gene: TRBD2; CDR3 DNA: TGCAGCGCAAGACTAGCGGGGGAGAACACCGGGGAGCTGTTTTTT; CDR3 protein: CSARLAGENTGELFF
clone size: NA; J gene: TRBJ2-1; CDR3 length: 14; V gene: TRBV7-3; D gene: TRBD2; CDR3 DNA: TGTGCCAGCAGCTTAACGGGGACTAGCTATGAGCAGTTCTTC; CDR3 protein: CASSLTGTSYEQFF
clone size: few; J gene: TRBJ2-3; CDR3 length: 13; V gene: TRBV30; D gene: NA; CDR3 DNA: TGTGCCTGGGGACAGCTACCATCAGATACGCAGTATTTT; CDR3 protein: CAWGQLPSDTQYF
clone size: NA; J gene: TRBJ2-1; CDR3 length: 14; V gene: TRBV12-3/TRBV12-4; D gene: NA; CDR3 DNA: TGTGCCAGCAGACCAACTAGAGTTGACAATGAGCAGTTCTTC; CDR3 protein: CASRPTRVDNEQFF
clone size: few; J gene: TRBJ2-5; CDR3 length: 16; V gene: TRBV20-1; D gene: NA; CDR3 DNA: TGCAGTGCTAGCTCTAGCGCCAAACATCTTCATGAGACCCAGTACTTC; CDR3 protein: CSASSSAKHLHETQYF
clone size: few; J gene: TRBJ2-1; CDR3 length: 16; V gene: TRBV7-6; D gene: TRBD2; CDR3 DNA: TGTGCCAGCAGCTCGGGACTAGCCGACCCCCACAATGAGCAGTTCTTC; CDR3 protein: CASSSGLADPHNEQFF
clone size: few; J gene: TRBJ2-5; CDR3 length: 14; V gene: TRBV4-3; D gene: NA; CDR3 DNA: TGCGCCAGCAGCCCTATCGACCGAGGAGAGACCCAGTACTTC; CDR3 protein: CASSPIDRGETQYF
clone size: NA; J gene: TRBJ2-1; CDR3 length: 12; V gene: TRBV29-1; D gene: TRBD1; CDR3 DNA: TGCAGCGTCCTCGGACAGGGCAATGAGCAGTTCTTC; CDR3 protein: CSVLGQGNEQFF
clone size: NA; J gene: TRBJ2-7; CDR3 length: 14; V gene: TRBV6-5; D gene: TRBD2; CDR3 DNA: TGTGCCAGCAGTTGGACTAGCGGGATCAACGAGCAGTACTTC; CDR3 protein: CASSWTSGINEQYF
clone size: NA; J gene: TRBJ2-7; CDR3 length: 13; V gene: TRBV12-3/TRBV12-4; D gene: NA; CDR3 DNA: TGTGCCAGCAGCCCTACTAACTCCTACGAGCAGTACTTC; CDR3 protein: CASSPTNSYEQYF
clone size: NA; J gene: TRBJ2-3; CDR3 length: 16; V gene: TRBV7-8; D gene: TRBD1; CDR3 DNA: TGTGCCAGCAGCCTCCTAGGGGGCGCGGGCACAGATACGCAGTATTTT; CDR3 protein: CASSLLGGAGTDTQYF
clone size: NA; J gene: TRBJ2-1; CDR3 length: 15; V gene: TRBV12-3/TRBV12-4; D gene: TRBD2; CDR3 DNA: TGTGCCAGCAGTGCGGGGGGGTCGTCCTACAATGAGCAGTTCTTC; CDR3 protein: CASSAGGSSYNEQFF
clone size: NA; J gene: TRBJ2-2; CDR3 length: 15; V gene: TRBV27; D gene: NA; CDR3 DNA: TGTGCCAGCAGTCAGGGAGGGGGGCACACCGGGGAGCTGTTTTTT; CDR3 protein: CASSQGGGHTGELFF
clone size: few; J gene: TRBJ2-2; CDR3 length: 15; V gene: TRBV29-1; D gene: TRBD2; CDR3 DNA: TGCAGCGTTGCGCAGGGACTAGCGAACACCGGGGAGCTGTTTTTT; CDR3 protein: CSVAQGLANTGELFF
clone size: NA; J gene: TRBJ2-6; CDR3 length: 16; V gene: TRBV24-1; D gene: NA; CDR3 DNA: TGTGCCACCAGTGATTTCTCTCGCTCTGGGGCCAACGTCCTGACTTTC; CDR3 protein: CATSDFSRSGANVLTF
clone size: few; J gene: TRBJ2-3; CDR3 length: 15; V gene: TRBV7-9; D gene: NA; CDR3 DNA: TGTGCCAGCAGCAGGGCCGTAGGGGGGACAGATACGCAGTATTTT; CDR3 protein: CASSRAVGGTDTQYF
clone size: NA; J gene: TRBJ2-2; CDR3 length: 13; V gene: TRBV12-3/TRBV12-4; D gene: NA; CDR3 DNA: TGTGCCAGCAGTTTTCGACCCACCGGGGAGCTGTTTTTT; CDR3 protein: CASSFRPTGELFF
clone size: many; J gene: TRBJ1-1; CDR3 length: 13; V gene: TRBV3-1; D gene: NA; CDR3 DNA: TGTGCCAGCAGCCAAGCCGGGAACACTGAAGCTTTCTTT; CDR3 protein: CASSQAGNTEAFF
clone size: NA; J gene: TRBJ2-3; CDR3 length: 15; V gene: TRBV4-1; D gene: TRBD2; CDR3 DNA: TGCGCCAGCAGCCAAGCACTAGCGGGTATAGGTACGCAGTATTTT; CDR3 protein: CASSQALAGIGTQYF
clone size: few; J gene: TRBJ2-1; CDR3 length: 17; V gene: TRBV11-2; D gene: NA; CDR3 DNA: TGTGCCAGCAGCCCACCGGGCGGGCGCCGAACCTACAATGAGCAGTTCTTC; CDR3 protein: CASSPPGGRRTYNEQFF
clone size: NA; J gene: TRBJ2-2; CDR3 length: 16; V gene: TRBV5-1; D gene: NA; CDR3 DNA: TGCGCCAGCAGCTTGGTCCGGGGAACGAACACCGGGGAGCTGTTTTTT; CDR3 protein: CASSLVRGTNTGELFF
clone size: few; J gene: TRBJ2-3; CDR3 length: 16; V gene: TRBV7-6; D gene: TRBD2; CDR3 DNA: TGTGCCAGCAGCTCTCAAGCGGGGGGGTATACAGATACGCAGTATTTT; CDR3 protein: CASSSQAGGYTDTQYF
clone size: few; J gene: TRBJ2-7; CDR3 length: 13; V gene: TRBV7-9; D gene: TRBD2; CDR3 DNA: TGTGCCACGCAGGGGACTAGCGGTCGGGAGCAGTACTTC; CDR3 protein: CATQGTSGREQYF
clone size: few; J gene: TRBJ1-6; CDR3 length: 13; V gene: TRBV6-4; D gene: NA; CDR3 DNA: TGTGCCAGCAGTGACCGGGACAATTCACCCCTCCACTTT; CDR3 protein: CASSDRDNSPLHF
clone size: NA; J gene: TRBJ2-1; CDR3 length: 19; V gene: TRBV7-2; D gene: NA; CDR3 DNA: TGTGCCAGCAGCACCCCGACGCGGCGGGGGCTACGCTCCTACAATGAGCAGTTCTTC; CDR3 protein: CASSTPTRRGLRSYNEQFF
clone size: NA; J gene: TRBJ1-3; CDR3 length: 15; V gene: TRBV12-3/TRBV12-4; D gene: NA; CDR3 DNA: TGTGCCAGCAGTTTGACGGGACACTCTGGAAACACCATATATTTT; CDR3 protein: CASSLTGHSGNTIYF
clone size: NA; J gene: TRBJ1-1; CDR3 length: 13; V gene: TRBV18; D gene: NA; CDR3 DNA: TGTGCCAGCAGCCCCCGGCTCAACACTGAAGCTTTCTTT; CDR3 protein: CASSPRLNTEAFF
clone size: NA; J gene: TRBJ2-2; CDR3 length: 15; V gene: TRBV12-3/TRBV12-4; D gene: TRBD1; CDR3 DNA: TGTGCCAGCAGTTTCAGGGGGCCTTACACCGGGGAGCTGTTTTTT; CDR3 protein: CASSFRGPYTGELFF
clone size: NA; J gene: TRBJ1-2; CDR3 length: 14; V gene: TRBV2; D gene: TRBD1; CDR3 DNA: TGTGCCAGCAGTGAATGGAGACAGGGGAACGGCTACACCTTC; CDR3 protein: CASSEWRQGNGYTF
clone size: NA; J gene: TRBJ2-3; CDR3 length: 16; V gene: TRBV9; D gene: TRBD2; CDR3 DNA: TGTGCCAGCAGCCCGGCCCCTAGCGGCTACACAGATACGCAGTATTTT; CDR3 protein: CASSPAPSGYTDTQYF
clone size: NA; J gene: TRBJ2-3; CDR3 length: 14; V gene: TRBV12-3/TRBV12-4; D gene: NA; CDR3 DNA: TGTGCCAGCAGTTTGGGCACACGCACAGATACGCAGTATTTT; CDR3 protein: CASSLGTRTDTQYF
clone size: NA; J gene: TRBJ1-1; CDR3 length: 15; V gene: TRBV11-3; D gene: NA; CDR3 DNA: TGTGCCAGCAGCCCCTCGACAGGAAAAGTTACTGAAGCTTTCTTT; CDR3 protein: CASSPSTGKVTEAFF
clone size: few; J gene: TRBJ2-7; CDR3 length: 14; V gene: TRBV20-1; D gene: TRBD1; CDR3 DNA: TGCAGTGCTAGGACCGGGGACAGGCTCTACGAGCAGTACTTC; CDR3 protein: CSARTGDRLYEQYF